This record concerns one TCR beta chain sequence. Per the germline V gene, CDR1 is SGHRS and CDR2 is YFSETQ. This CDR3 has 17 amino acids. Losses at the gene ends were 3 bases for V and 7 bases for J; bases not matched to a gene: 12. Those enrolled in Seattle joined during active infection and were followed longitudinally afterward. The sample belongs to a study of blood T cell repertoires in COVID-19. Overall study context: Sites in the United States, Italy and Spain provided acute and convalescent COVID-19 samples. The cDNA or gDNA used as material had been derived from T cells, B-cell-depleted T cells, or PBMCs.

Some clones are missing from TCRdb's copy, which holds only in-frame ones; the method was immunoSEQ multiplex PCR. The sample includes a few hundred thousand clones, roughly 90% of them seen just once. The rearrangement joins TRBV5-1 to TRBJ1-6; 8 bases fit TRBD1. The sequenced sample was peripheral blood. This clonotype originated in a woman in her 30s with COVID-19, enrolled during active disease. CDR3 nucleotides: TGCGCCAGCAGCTCGGTCACAGGGGGAATTGGGAATTCACCCCTCCACTTT. Protein product: CASSSVTGGIGNSPLHF.